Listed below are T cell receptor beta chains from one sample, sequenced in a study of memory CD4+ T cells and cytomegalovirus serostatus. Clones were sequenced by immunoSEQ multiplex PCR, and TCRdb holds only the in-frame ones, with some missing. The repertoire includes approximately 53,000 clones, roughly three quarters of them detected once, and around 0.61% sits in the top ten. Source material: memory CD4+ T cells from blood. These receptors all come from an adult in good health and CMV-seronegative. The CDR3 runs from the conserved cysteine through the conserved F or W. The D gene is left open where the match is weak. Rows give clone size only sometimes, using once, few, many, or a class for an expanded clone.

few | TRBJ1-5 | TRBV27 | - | CASSPGEVRHQPQHF | TGTGCCAGCAGCCCAGGGGAGGTTAGGCATCAGCCCCAGCATTTT
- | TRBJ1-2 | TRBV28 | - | CASSGGGLGYYGYTF | TGTGCCAGCAGTGGGGGGGGACTGGGTTACTATGGCTACACCTTC
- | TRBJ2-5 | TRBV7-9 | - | CASSPALAVEETQYF | TGTGCCAGCAGCCCAGCTCTGGCCGTAGAAGAGACCCAGTACTTC
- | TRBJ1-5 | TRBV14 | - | CASSLFSNQPQHF | TGTGCCAGCAGCCTTTTTTCGAACCAGCCCCAGCATTTT
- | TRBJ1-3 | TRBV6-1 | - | CASSVEESSGNTIYF | TGTGCCAGCAGTGTCGAGGAGAGCTCTGGAAACACCATATATTTT
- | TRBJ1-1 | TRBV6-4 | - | CASSFQENTEAFF | TGTGCCAGCAGTTTCCAGGAGAACACTGAAGCTTTCTTT
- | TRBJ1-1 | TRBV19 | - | CASRALVGGMNTEAFF | TGTGCCAGTAGGGCTCTCGTAGGAGGCATGAACACTGAAGCTTTCTTT
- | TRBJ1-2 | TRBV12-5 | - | CASGSLGGVYGYTF | TGTGCTAGTGGTTCCCTGGGGGGGGTCTATGGCTACACCTTC
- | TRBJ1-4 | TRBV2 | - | CASTQGVSGKLFF | TGTGCCAGCACACAGGGTGTATCTGGAAAACTGTTTTTT
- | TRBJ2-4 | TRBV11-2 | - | CASSSIGSKNIQYF | TGTGCCAGCAGCTCAATAGGGTCCAAAAACATTCAGTACTTC
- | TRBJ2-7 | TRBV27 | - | CASTHMIGRLVF | TGTGCCAGCACCCATATGATCGGGCGACTCGTCTTC
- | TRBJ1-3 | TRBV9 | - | CASSATGTIGNTIYF | TGTGCCAGCAGCGCCACCGGGACGATCGGAAACACCATATATTTT
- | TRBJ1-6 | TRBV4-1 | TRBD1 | CASSQDGDRRSSYNSPLHF | TGCGCCAGCAGCCAAGATGGGGACAGGAGAAGCTCCTATAATTCACCCCTCCACTTT
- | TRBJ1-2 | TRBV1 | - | CTSSQDQGIYGYTF | TGCACCAGCAGCCAAGATCAGGGGATTTATGGCTACACCTTC
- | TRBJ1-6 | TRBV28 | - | CASRKKVGDNSPLHF | TGTGCCAGCAGAAAGAAGGTCGGGGATAATTCACCCCTCCACTTT
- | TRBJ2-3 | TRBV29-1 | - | CSVGRGLGADTQYF | TGCAGCGTTGGTCGAGGGTTAGGGGCAGATACGCAGTATTTT
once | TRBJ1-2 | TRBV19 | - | CASSMEGSFKSYGYTF | TGTGCCAGTAGTATGGAGGGTTCTTTTAAGTCTTATGGCTACACCTTC
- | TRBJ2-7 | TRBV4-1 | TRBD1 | CASSPDRVSSYEQYF | TGCGCCAGCAGTCCGGACAGGGTAAGCTCCTACGAGCAGTACTTC
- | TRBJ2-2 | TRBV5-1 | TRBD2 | CASSLGAGVTGELFF | TGCGCCAGCAGCTTGGGCGCGGGAGTCACCGGGGAGCTGTTTTTT
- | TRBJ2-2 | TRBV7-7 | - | CASSMQGVGELFF | TGTGCTAGCAGCATGCAGGGTGTCGGGGAGCTGTTTTTT
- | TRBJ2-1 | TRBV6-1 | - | CASSVAEIYEQFF | TGTGCCAGCAGTGTTGCGGAGATATATGAGCAGTTCTTC
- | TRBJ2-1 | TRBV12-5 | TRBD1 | CASGRGQGLYNEQFF | TGTGCTAGTGGTCGGGGACAGGGACTCTACAATGAGCAGTTCTTC
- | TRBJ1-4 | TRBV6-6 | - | CASSPNDEKLFF | TGTGCCAGCAGTCCCAATGATGAAAAACTGTTTTTT
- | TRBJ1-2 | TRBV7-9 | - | CASSFGDARNYGYTF | TGTGCCAGCAGCTTCGGGGACGCCCGAAACTATGGCTACACCTTC
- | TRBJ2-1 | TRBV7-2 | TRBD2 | CASSRPSLTSGLYNEQFF | TGTGCCAGCAGCCGACCTAGCCTCACTAGCGGCCTATACAATGAGCAGTTCTTC
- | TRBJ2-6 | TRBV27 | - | CASSLKGWSSGANVLTF | TGTGCCAGCAGTTTAAAGGGGTGGAGCTCTGGGGCCAACGTCCTGACTTTC
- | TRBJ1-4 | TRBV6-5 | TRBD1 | CASRGTVEKLFF | TGTGCCAGCAGAGGGACAGTGGAAAAACTGTTTTTT
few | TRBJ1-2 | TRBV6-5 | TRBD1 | CASSHRQGATGGYTF | TGTGCCAGCAGTCACCGACAGGGGGCAACGGGTGGCTACACCTTC
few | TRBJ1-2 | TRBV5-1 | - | CASSFGSENYGYTF | TGCGCCAGCAGCTTCGGGAGCGAGAACTATGGCTACACCTTC
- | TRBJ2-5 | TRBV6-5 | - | CASSFRDQETQYF | TGTGCCAGCAGCTTCCGGGACCAAGAGACCCAGTACTTC
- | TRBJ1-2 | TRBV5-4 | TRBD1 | CASSFRTGLEGYTF | TGTGCCAGCAGCTTCCGGACAGGGCTTGAGGGCTACACCTTC
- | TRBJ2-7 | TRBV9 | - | CASSVLGTSYEQYF | TGTGCCAGCAGCGTACTCGGGACCTCCTACGAGCAGTACTTC
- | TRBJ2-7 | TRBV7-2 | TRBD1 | CASSPRTGLSYEQYF | TGTGCCAGCAGCCCACGGACAGGGCTCTCCTACGAGCAGTACTTC
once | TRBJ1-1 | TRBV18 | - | CASSKDRNTEAFF | TGTGCCAGCTCAAAGGACAGGAACACTGAAGCTTTCTTT
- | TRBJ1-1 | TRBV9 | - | CASSPRAGVRTEAFF | TGTGCCAGCAGCCCACGAGCAGGGGTTAGAACTGAAGCTTTCTTT
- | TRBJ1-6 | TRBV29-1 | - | CSAQGPGLNSPLHF | TGCAGCGCACAAGGCCCGGGCCTTAATTCACCCCTCCACTTT
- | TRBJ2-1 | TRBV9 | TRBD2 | CASSARGTSPTNEQFF | TGTGCCAGCAGCGCACGGGGGACTAGCCCTACCAATGAGCAGTTCTTC
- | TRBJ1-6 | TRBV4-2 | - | CASSLNLGRRNSPLHF | TGTGCCAGCAGCCTGAACTTAGGACGGAGAAATTCACCCCTCCACTTT
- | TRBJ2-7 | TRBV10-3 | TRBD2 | CAISVAGDPYEQYF | TGTGCCATCAGTGTAGCGGGAGACCCCTACGAGCAGTACTTC
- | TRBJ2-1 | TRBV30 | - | CAWSKERTNEQFF | TGTGCCTGGAGCAAGGAGCGAACCAATGAGCAGTTCTTC
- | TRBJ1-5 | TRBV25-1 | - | CASSEGYSNQPQHF | TGTGCCAGCAGTGAGGGGTATAGCAATCAGCCCCAGCATTTT
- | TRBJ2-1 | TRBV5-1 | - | CASSLEGGSYNEQFF | TGCGCCAGCAGCTTGGAGGGGGGCTCCTACAATGAGCAGTTCTTC
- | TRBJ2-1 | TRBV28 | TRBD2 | CASSSSGGRGSYNEQFF | TGTGCCAGCAGTTCTAGCGGGGGGCGAGGGTCCTACAATGAGCAGTTCTTC
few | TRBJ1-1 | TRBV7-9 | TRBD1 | CASSWRKQGAAEAFF | TGTGCCAGCAGCTGGAGGAAACAGGGGGCCGCTGAAGCTTTCTTT
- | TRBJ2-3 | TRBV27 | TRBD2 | CASNRAGRASGDTQYF | TGTGCCAGCAATCGGGCGGGGAGGGCCAGTGGAGATACGCAGTATTTT